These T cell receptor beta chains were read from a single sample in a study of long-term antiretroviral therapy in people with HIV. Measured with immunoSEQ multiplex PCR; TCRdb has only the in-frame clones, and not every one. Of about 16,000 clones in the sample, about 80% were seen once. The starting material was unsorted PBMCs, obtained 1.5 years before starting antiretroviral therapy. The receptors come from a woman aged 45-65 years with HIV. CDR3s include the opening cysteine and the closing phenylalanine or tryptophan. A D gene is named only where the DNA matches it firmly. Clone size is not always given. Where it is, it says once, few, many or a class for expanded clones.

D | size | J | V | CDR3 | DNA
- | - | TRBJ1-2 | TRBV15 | CATSRGSYGYTF | TGTGCCACCAGCAGGGGGAGCTATGGCTACACCTTC
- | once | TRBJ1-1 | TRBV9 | CASSPHSMNTEAFF | TGTGCCAGCAGCCCGCATTCCATGAACACTGAAGCTTTCTTT
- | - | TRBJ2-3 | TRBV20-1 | CSASSTDTQYF | TGCAGTGCTAGCAGCACAGATACGCAGTATTTT
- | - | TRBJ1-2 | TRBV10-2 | CASSNDRNYGYTF | TGCGCCAGCAGTAACGACAGAAACTATGGCTACACCTTC
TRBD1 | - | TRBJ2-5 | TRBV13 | CASSPGTERQETQYF | TGTGCCAGCAGCCCGGGGACAGAGCGTCAAGAGACCCAGTACTTC
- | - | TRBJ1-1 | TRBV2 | CAIKDGLNTEAFF | TGTGCCATCAAGGACGGTCTGAACACTGAAGCTTTCTTT
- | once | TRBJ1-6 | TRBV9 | CASSVGSGSYNSPLHF | TGTGCCAGCAGCGTCGGTTCGGGGTCCTATAATTCACCCCTCCACTTT
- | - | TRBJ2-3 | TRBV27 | CASSLLSGRADTQYF | TGTGCCAGCAGTTTATTGTCCGGTCGCGCAGATACGCAGTATTTT
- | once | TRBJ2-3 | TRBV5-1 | CASSLASTTGGTDTQYF | TGCGCCAGCAGCTTGGCATCCACGACGGGAGGCACAGATACGCAGTATTTT
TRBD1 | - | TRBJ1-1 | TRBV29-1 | CSASYRGGTEAFF | TGCAGCGCCTCTTACAGGGGCGGGACTGAAGCTTTCTTT
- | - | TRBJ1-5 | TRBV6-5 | CASSRDSLNQPQHF | TGTGCCAGCAGCCGGGACTCCCTAAATCAGCCCCAGCATTTT
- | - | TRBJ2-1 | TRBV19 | CASSIEERWDEQFF | TGTGCCAGTAGTATAGAGGAGCGATGGGATGAGCAGTTCTTC
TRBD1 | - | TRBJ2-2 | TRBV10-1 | CASSSGGATGELFF | TGCGCCAGCAGTTCAGGGGGAGCCACCGGGGAGCTGTTTTTT
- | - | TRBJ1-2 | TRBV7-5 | CASSPTGVYGYTF | TGTGCCAGCAGCCCGACAGGGGTCTATGGCTACACCTTC
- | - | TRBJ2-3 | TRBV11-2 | CASSLSVEAGTDTQYF | TGTGCCAGCAGCTTAAGCGTTGAAGCGGGCACAGATACGCAGTATTTT
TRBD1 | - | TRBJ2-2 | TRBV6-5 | CASSYETGANTGELFF | TGTGCCAGCAGTTACGAGACAGGGGCGAACACCGGGGAGCTGTTTTTT
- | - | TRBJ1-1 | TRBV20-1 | CSARDIVEAFF | TGCAGTGCTAGAGATATAGTTGAAGCTTTCTTT
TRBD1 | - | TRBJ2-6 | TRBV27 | CASSGTGGSGANVLTF | TGTGCCAGCAGTGGGACAGGGGGCTCTGGGGCCAACGTCCTGACTTTC
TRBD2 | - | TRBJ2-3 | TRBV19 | CASTPLAGGRTDTQYF | TGTGCCAGTACCCCTCTAGCGGGGGGCAGGACGGATACGCAGTATTTT
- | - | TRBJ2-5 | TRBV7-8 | CASSENRGVGGETQYF | TGTGCCAGCAGCGAAAACCGGGGCGTAGGTGGGGAGACCCAGTACTTC
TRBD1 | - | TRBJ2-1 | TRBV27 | CASNRGQGAFDEQFF | TGTGCCAGCAACAGGGGACAGGGGGCTTTCGATGAGCAGTTCTTC
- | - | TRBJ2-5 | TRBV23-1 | CASSPPGKKTQYF | TGCGCCAGCAGCCCTCCAGGGAAGAAGACCCAGTACTTC
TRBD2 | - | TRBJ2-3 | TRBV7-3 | CASSLGRGGLSDTQYF | TGTGCCAGCAGCTTAGGGCGGGGGGGCCTATCAGATACGCAGTATTTT
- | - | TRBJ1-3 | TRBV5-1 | CASSLDEGRNTIYF | TGCGCCAGCAGCTTGGACGAGGGAAGAAACACCATATATTTT
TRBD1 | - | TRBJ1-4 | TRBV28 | CASSPGQGGNEKLFF | TGTGCCAGCAGTCCCGGACAGGGAGGGAATGAAAAACTGTTTTTT
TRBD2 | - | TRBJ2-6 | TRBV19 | CASSIGEGRAGANVLTF | TGTGCCAGTAGTATTGGGGAGGGGCGAGCTGGGGCCAACGTCCTGACTTTC
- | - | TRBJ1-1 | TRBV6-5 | CASSNPTGGAFF | TGTGCCAGCAGTAACCCTACAGGCGGAGCTTTCTTT
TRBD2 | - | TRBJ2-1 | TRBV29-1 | CSVLSRGDLYNEQFF | TGCAGCGTTCTAAGCCGGGGGGACCTCTACAATGAGCAGTTCTTC
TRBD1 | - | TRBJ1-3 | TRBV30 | CAWSEGQPGNTIYF | TGTGCCTGGAGTGAGGGACAGCCAGGAAACACCATATATTTT
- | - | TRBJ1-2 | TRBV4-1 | CASSPPGVGYTF | TGCGCCAGCAGCCCCCCCGGTGTGGGCTACACCTTC
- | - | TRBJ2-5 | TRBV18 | CASSPGQQETQYF | TGTGCCAGCTCACCCGGACAGCAAGAGACCCAGTACTTC
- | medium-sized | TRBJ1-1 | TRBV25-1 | CASRGPVTATEAFF | TGTGCCAGCAGGGGGCCCGTGACAGCCACTGAAGCTTTCTTT
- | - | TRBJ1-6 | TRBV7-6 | CASSLDRVGPLHF | TGTGCCAGCAGCTTAGACAGGGTGGGACCCCTCCACTTT
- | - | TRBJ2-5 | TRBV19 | CASSIERGAGETQYF | TGTGCCAGTAGTATAGAAAGGGGGGCCGGGGAGACCCAGTACTTC
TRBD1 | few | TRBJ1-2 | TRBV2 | CASSVSGQGFNGYTF | TGTGCCAGCAGTGTTTCGGGACAGGGCTTCAACGGCTACACCTTC
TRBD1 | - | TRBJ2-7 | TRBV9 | CASSARDRGIYEQYF | TGTGCCAGCAGCGCCCGGGACAGGGGTATCTACGAGCAGTACTTC
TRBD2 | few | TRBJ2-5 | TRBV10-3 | CAISGAPGLADQETQYF | TGTGCCATCAGTGGAGCCCCGGGACTAGCGGACCAAGAGACCCAGTACTTC
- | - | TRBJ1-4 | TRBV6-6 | CASSYPGRWSEKLFF | TGTGCCAGCAGTTACCCAGGTCGGTGGTCCGAAAAACTGTTTTTT
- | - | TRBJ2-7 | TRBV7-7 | CASSLAIGPNYEQYF | TGTGCCAGCAGCTTAGCCATAGGACCCAACTACGAGCAGTACTTC
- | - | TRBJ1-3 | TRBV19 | CASIKSRGSAGNTIYF | TGTGCCAGTATTAAAAGTAGGGGTTCGGCTGGAAACACCATATATTTT
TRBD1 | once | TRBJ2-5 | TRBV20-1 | CSAGQGETQYF | TGCAGTGCTGGACAGGGAGAGACCCAGTACTTC
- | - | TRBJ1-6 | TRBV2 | CASRPRGGSNSPLHF | TGTGCCAGCAGGCCCCGGGGAGGGTCTAATTCACCCCTCCACTTT
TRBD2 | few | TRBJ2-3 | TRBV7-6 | CASSLRLAGGVPDTQYF | TGTGCCAGCAGCTTGAGACTAGCGGGGGGCGTTCCAGATACGCAGTATTTT
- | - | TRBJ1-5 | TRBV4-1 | CASNPFWDLPSNQPQHF | TGCGCCAGCAACCCCTTTTGGGATCTCCCTAGCAATCAGCCCCAGCATTTT
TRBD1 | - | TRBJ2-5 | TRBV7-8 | CASSSRTGGETQYF | TGTGCCAGCAGCTCCCGGACAGGGGGGGAGACCCAGTACTTC
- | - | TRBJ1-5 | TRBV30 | CAWNQGNQPQHF | TGTGCCTGGAATCAGGGAAATCAGCCCCAGCATTTT
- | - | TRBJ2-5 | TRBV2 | CASKSWGPTRQETQYF | TGTGCCAGCAAGTCGTGGGGACCTACCCGCCAAGAGACCCAGTACTTC
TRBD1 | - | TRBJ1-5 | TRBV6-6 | CASSTGGGNQPQHF | TGTGCCAGCAGTACAGGGGGTGGCAATCAGCCCCAGCATTTT
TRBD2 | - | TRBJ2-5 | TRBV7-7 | CASARLAGGYQETQYF | TGTGCCAGCGCGAGACTAGCGGGGGGGTACCAAGAGACCCAGTACTTC
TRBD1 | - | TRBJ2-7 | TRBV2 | CASSSSRTGVYEQYF | TGTGCCAGCAGTTCCTCTCGGACAGGGGTGTACGAGCAGTACTTC
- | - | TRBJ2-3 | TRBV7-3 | CASSPQGPGADTQYF | TGTGCCAGCAGCCCCCAAGGACCTGGAGCAGATACGCAGTATTTT
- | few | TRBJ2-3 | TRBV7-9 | CAGNTDTQYF | TGTGCCGGAAATACAGATACGCAGTATTTT
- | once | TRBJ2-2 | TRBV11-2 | CASSEPNFANTGELFF | TGTGCCAGCAGCGAGCCCAACTTCGCGAACACCGGGGAGCTGTTTTTT
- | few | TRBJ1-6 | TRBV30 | CAWSVKGSNSPLHF | TGTGCCTGGAGTGTAAAGGGGTCTAATTCACCCCTCCACTTT
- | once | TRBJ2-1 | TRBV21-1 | CASSKVGRGNEQFF | -
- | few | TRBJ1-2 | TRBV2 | CASRDPGAYGYTF | TGTGCCAGCAGGGACCCAGGGGCATACGGCTACACCTTC
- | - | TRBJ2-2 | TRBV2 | CASSDRGDSSRLFF | TGTGCCAGCAGCGATCGGGGAGACAGTTCCCGGCTGTTTTTT